The rows below give T cell receptor beta chains drawn from one sample of a study of monozygotic twins with inflammatory bowel disease. TCRdb re-called the 5' RACE reads and catalogs CDR3 proteins one per entry, DNA excluded. The specimen's table records 150,000 to 200,000 distinct CDR3 sequences. Sequencing was done on a sample of blood. The receptors were sampled from a human donor with ulcerative colitis or Crohn's disease, or a healthy co-twin of an affected twin (not recorded which). CDR3s include the opening cysteine and the closing phenylalanine or tryptophan.

v_call,j_call,cdr3_aa
TRBV7-6,TRBJ2-1,CASSLELGRGNEQFF
TRBV5-4,TRBJ1-4,CASSLSTQGYEKLFF
TRBV20-1,TRBJ2-2,CSAPHTGSGTGELFF
TRBV7-2,TRBJ1-2,CASSTQGFYGYTF
TRBV5-1,TRBJ2-1,CASSTGLAGVYNEQFF
TRBV4-3,TRBJ2-7,CASSREPTSYEQYF
TRBV20-1,TRBJ2-1,CSARASGYNEQFF
TRBV4-2,TRBJ1-1,CASSHTDEAFF
TRBV20-1,TRBJ2-5,CSAQSYGGGLQETQYF
TRBV30,TRBJ2-3,CARSPGQGADTQYF
TRBV2,TRBJ2-1,CASRELNGRALWFF
TRBV11-2,TRBJ1-1,CASSLVSGRTEAFF
TRBV10-3,TRBJ1-1,CAIGHTTEAFF
TRBV7-9,TRBJ2-3,CASSLGGTGLTDTQYF
TRBV12-3/TRBV12-4,TRBJ2-7,CASSHGSYEQYF
TRBV7-6,TRBJ1-3,CASSFQGATGNTIYF
TRBV10-3,TRBJ1-1,CAISEMGPNTEAFF
TRBV2,TRBJ1-4,CASSEASVKKLFF
TRBV20-1,TRBJ2-1,CSARPTGDNEQFF
TRBV29-1,TRBJ2-1,CSVGATSGINEQFF
TRBV7-2,TRBJ2-1,CASSRLAEFYNEQFF
TRBV10-3,TRBJ1-4,CATRGNEKLFF
TRBV24-1,TRBJ2-5,CATSDSLAGQETQYF
TRBV20-1,TRBJ2-7,CSARDATGGSYEQYF
TRBV12-3/TRBV12-4,TRBJ1-6,CASSLWDRALHF
TRBV7-9,TRBJ1-5,CASSPGPRDNQPQHF
TRBV4-3,TRBJ2-7,CASSQTTSTFYEQYF
TRBV27,TRBJ2-3,CASSRDRSTDTQYF
TRBV6-1,TRBJ2-2,CATRPVPNTGELFF
TRBV5-1,TRBJ2-3,CASRTSGLTDTQYF
TRBV20-1,TRBJ2-4,CSARPRVGVKNIQYF
TRBV7-9,TRBJ2-7,CASSFSSGEGRWQYF